The 27 T cell receptor beta chains in this list originate from one sample, sequenced in a study of breast tumors, draining lymph nodes, adjacent tissues. TCRdb re-called the multiplex PCR reads through MiXCR, storing one row per CDR3 protein. The sample has over 130,000 distinct CDR3 sequences; 30% to 35% are singletons. Axillary draining lymph nodes of breast cancer patients supplied the node samples. Material: axillary lymph node tissue. The receptors come from a female donor with breast cancer. Some clones in this sample may be carry-over from other donors' samples.

This clonotype has at least ten counts. The chain couples TRBV20-1 to TRBJ2-4; 14 nucleotides align to TRBD2. J lost 15 bases, V lost 1 base, and 8 bases had no gene match. Germline assignment: CDR1 DFQATT and CDR2 SNEGSKA (reference sequence). The CDR3 has 14 amino acids. Here the CDR3 DNA reads TGCAGTGCTAGAGTCGGACTAGCGGGGGGTGGAGGGTACTTC. This gives the protein CSARVGLAGGGGYF.

J is TRBJ2-7 and V is TRBV12-3 or TRBV12-4, with 8 bases fitting TRBD2. This CDR3 is built from 16 residues. With V trimmed by 7 bases and J by 4 bases, 15 bases remained unmatched. Here the CDR3 reads CASTPGGGRVGYEQYF. CDR3 coding DNA: TGTGCCAGCACCCCCGGGGGGGGGAGGGTGGGGTACGAGCAGTACTTC.

This clonotype was counted ten times or more. The V and J genes are TRBV5-6 and TRBJ1-2; D is ambiguous. The CDR3 length is 15 residues. CDR1 is SGHDT, CDR2 YYEEEE, per germline. Between the trimmed V and J ends, which lost 4 bases and 2 bases, there was a span of 15 bases. The CDR3 DNA sequence: TGTGCCAGCAGCCCCCTGTCCGGGATAAACTATGGCTACACCTTC. Amino acid sequence: CASSPLSGINYGYTF.

There are a few counts of this clonotype. A clone one base away is much larger, so this may be a read error. This chain joins TRBV11-2 and TRBJ2-7; no clear D gene. This CDR3 region has 15 residues. Between the trimmed V and J ends, which lost 1 base and 2 bases, there was a span of 12 bases. Germline V gene lookup returns CDR1 SGHAT and CDR2 FQNNGV. CDR3 protein: CASSLGLDTAYEQYF. In DNA, the CDR3 is TGTGCCAGCAGCTTAGGGCTTGACACAGCCTACGAGCAGTACTTC. Together with reference TRBV11-2 and TRBJ2-7, the CDR3 gives the full variable domain: EAGVAQSPRYKIIEKRQSVAFWCNPISGHATLYWYQQILGQGPKLLIQFQNNGVVDDSQLPKDRFSAERLKGVDSTLKIQPAKLEDSAVYLCASSLGLDTAYEQYFGPGTRLTVT.

There are many counts of this clonotype. The V gene is TRBV19, the J gene TRBJ2-5, with 10 bases matching TRBD2. The V gene's germline CDR1 is LNHDA and CDR2 SQIVND (reference sequence). The trim removed 3 bases at V and 4 bases at J, leaving 5 bases unmatched. CDR3 length: 15 residues. The CDR3 nucleotides are TGTGCCAGTAGTATTAGCGGGGGGCGGGGAGAGACCCAGTACTTC. This gives the protein CASSISGGRGETQYF.

As to this clonotype: At one of its ends the junction is not consistent with the germline gene, which may arise from a read error. The chain links TRBV6-1 to TRBJ1-5; no firm D call. The CDR3 covers 14 residues. From germline, CDR1 is MNHNS and CDR2 SASEGT. CDR3 DNA sequence: TGTTCCAGCAGTGAGGTAACAGTAGATCAGCCCCAGCATTTT. Protein sequence: CSSSEVTVDQPQHF.

This clonotype was counted only a few times. A much bigger clone sits one base away, suggesting this may be a read error. The V call is TRBV12-3 or TRBV12-4, the J call TRBJ1-2, with D hard to call. V was pared by 3 bases and J by 1 base, with 9 bases between. The CDR3 totals 14 residues. CDR3 in DNA: TGTGCCAGCAGTTTCCAGGACGGTAACTATGGCTACACCTTC. The encoded protein is CASSFQDGNYGYTF.

Many counts were recorded for this clonotype. The chain uses TRBV19 and TRBJ1-6, with D possibly being TRBD1 (5 bases). The CDR3 totals 14 residues. V was pared by 6 bases and J by 7 bases, with 13 bases between. Looked up from germline, CDR1 is LNHDA and CDR2 is SQIVND (reference sequence). The CDR3 DNA is TGTGCCAGTAGCCTACATGAGGGGAATTCACCCCTCCACTTT. Its translation: CASSLHEGNSPLHF.

This clonotype was seen at least ten times. CDR3 DNA sequence: TGCGCCAGCAGCTTGGGGTCGGGCAATGAGCAGTTCTTC. Its protein product is CASSLGSGNEQFF. The chain is built from TRBV5-1 and TRBJ2-1; D is unresolved. The CDR3 spans 13 residues. Germline V gives CDR1 SGHRS, CDR2 YFSETQ. Trimming pared 0 bases from V and 6 bases from J, leaving 7 bases between.

This clonotype has ten or more counts. The chain is built from TRBV20-1 and TRBJ1-4; D unresolved. Germline assignment: CDR1 DFQATT and CDR2 SNEGSKA (reference sequence). This CDR3 region has 12 residues. V was clipped by 4 bases and J by 8 bases, with 11 bases between them. The CDR3 here is CSATRGGEKLFF. CDR3 coding DNA: TGCAGTGCTACCCGGGGAGGAGAAAAACTGTTTTTT.

This clonotype was recorded many times. The chain employs TRBV11-2 and TRBJ2-1, with 7 bases fitting TRBD1. This CDR3 is built from 15 residues. The ends lost 7 bases at V and 5 bases at J; junction bases unmatched: 11. Germline V gene lookup returns CDR1 SGHAT and CDR2 FQNNGV. DNA of the CDR3: TGTGCCAGCACCGCCCAATGGGACAGCAACAATGAGCAGTTCTTC. This translates into CASTAQWDSNNEQFF.

This clonotype came up many times. The V gene is TRBV30, the J gene TRBJ1-2, with D perhaps matching TRBD1 (6 bases). Germline V gene lookup returns CDR1 GTSNPN and CDR2 SVGIG (reference sequence). V lost 5 bases and J 0 bases, leaving 19 bases between the germline ends. This CDR3 has 16 residues. CDR3 sequence reads: CAWEARGQTSNYGYTF. The CDR3, as DNA: TGTGCCTGGGAGGCTCGAGGACAGACATCTAACTATGGCTACACCTTC. Looking up the rest from reference TRBV30 and TRBJ1-2 gives the full variable domain: SQTIHQWPATLVQPVGSPLSLECTVEGTSNPNLYWYRQAAGRGLQLLFYSVGIGQISSEVPQNLSASRPQDRQFILSSKKLLLSDSGFYLCAWEARGQTSNYGYTFGSGTRLTVV.

This clonotype has at least ten counts. J is TRBJ1-2 and V is TRBV25-1; D gene uncertain. Germline CDR1 reads MGHDK; CDR2 reads SYGVNS. Trimming stripped 2 bases from V and 2 bases from J, with 9 bases between. This CDR3 comprises 14 residues. CDR3 in amino acids: CASSEGPWNYGYTF. Written as DNA, the CDR3 is TGTGCCAGCAGTGAAGGACCATGGAACTATGGCTACACCTTC.

This clonotype has only a few counts. This clone may be a read error of a much larger clone one base away. The chain has TRBV7-3 and TRBJ2-1; 9 nucleotides agree with TRBD2. Trimming at V came to 3 bases and at J to 6 bases, leaving 9 bases not matched to a gene. CDR3 size: 16 residues. Germline V gives CDR1 SGHTA, CDR2 FQGTGA. The CDR3 protein is CASSLSSSGELNEQFF. CDR3 in DNA: TGTGCCAGCAGCTTGTCCTCTAGCGGGGAACTCAATGAGCAGTTCTTC.

This clonotype was picked up many times. This chain links TRBV7-3 with TRBJ2-1; possibly TRBD2 for D (7 bases). Trimming shortened V by 2 bases and J by 4 bases, and 15 bases separated the two germline ends. The CDR3 length is 16 residues. The germline V gene encodes CDR1 SGHTA and CDR2 FQGTGA. DNA for the CDR3: TGTGCCAGCAGCTTACGGAGGGGGGGGTTTTACAATGAGCAGTTCTTC. Translated, it gives CASSLRRGGFYNEQFF.

This clonotype was observed many times. The CDR3 sequence is CASSETGGLETQYF. The CDR3 DNA is TGTGCCAGCAGTGAAACAGGGGGTCTGGAGACCCAGTACTTC. The V and J genes are TRBV6-1 and TRBJ2-5, with TRBD1 matching 8 bases. J was trimmed by 5 bases and V by 2 bases; bases with no gene match: 4. Germline V lookup: CDR1 MNHNS, CDR2 SASEGT. This CDR3 comprises 14 residues.

The chain has TRBV5-1 and TRBJ2-7; weak D call: TRBD1 (6 bases). The CDR3 consists of 14 residues. Germline CDR1 SGHRS, CDR2 YFSETQ. V was cut by 5 bases and J by 6 bases, with 18 bases left in between. CDR3 DNA sequence: TGCGCCAGCAGATCAGGGTCAGGGGCAGGCGAGCAGTACTTC. Translating gives CASRSGSGAGEQYF.

At least ten counts were recorded for this clonotype. This chain connects TRBV7-8 to TRBJ2-3; 8 positions match TRBD1. The CDR3 runs 15 residues. Trimming at V came to 5 bases and at J to 0 bases, leaving 4 bases not matched to a gene. Per germline, CDR1 SGHVS and CDR2 FQNEAQ. CDR3 bases: TGTGCCAGCAGCGCCTGGACAGGGAGCACAGATACGCAGTATTTT. Residues: CASSAWTGSTDTQYF.

This clonotype was seen repeatedly, ten times or more. The chain recombines TRBV15 with TRBJ2-6; possibly TRBD2 for D (5 bases). This CDR3 has 19 amino acids. CDR1 and CDR2 (germline): LNHNV, YYDKDF (reference sequence). Trimming pared 3 bases from V and 4 bases from J, leaving 22 bases between. CDR3 sequence reads: CATSSLGAGYASGANVLTF. Written as DNA, the CDR3 is TGTGCCACCAGCAGCCTGGGAGCAGGTTATGCGTCAGGGGCCAACGTCCTGACTTTC.

The chain employs TRBV7-6 and TRBJ1-6, with D tentatively TRBD1 (5 bases). This CDR3 spans 14 amino acids. Germline V gene sequence: CDR1 SGHVS, CDR2 FNYEAQ. Trimming took off 0 bases at V and 8 bases at J, with 8 bases between the two ends. CDR3 loop: CASSLAGVDSPLHF. The CDR3 DNA is TGTGCCAGCAGCTTAGCAGGGGTGGATTCACCCCTCCACTTT.

V and J are TRBV29-1 and TRBJ2-7; D not resolved. Germline CDR1 SQVTM, CDR2 ANQGSEA. Trimming took off 4 bases at V and 0 bases at J, with 4 bases between the two ends. The CDR3 loop spans 11 amino acids. The CDR3 spells CSVVSSYEQYF. DNA of the CDR3: TGCAGCGTTGTAAGCTCCTACGAGCAGTACTTC.

V and J are TRBV9 and TRBJ1-5; D gene uncertain. Per germline, CDR1 SGDLS and CDR2 YYNGEE. V lost 4 bases, J lost 1 base, and 12 bases lay in between. The CDR3 has 15 residues. This chain's CDR3 is CASSLYGYSNQPQHF. The CDR3, as DNA: TGTGCCAGCAGCCTTTACGGTTACAGCAATCAGCCCCAGCATTTT. Full variable domain (remainder filled in from reference TRBV9 and TRBJ1-5): DSGVTQTPKHLITATGQRVTLRCSPRSGDLSVYWYQQSLDQGLQFLIQYYNGEERAKGNILERFSAQQFPDLHSELNLSSLELGDSALYFCASSLYGYSNQPQHFGDGTRLSIL.

V is TRBV2 and J is TRBJ1-4, with 7 bases matching TRBD1. The V gene's germline CDR1 is SNHLY and CDR2 FYNNEI. Losses at the gene ends were 4 bases for V and 10 bases for J; bases not matched to a gene: 9. The CDR3 length is 14 residues. Here the CDR3 reads CASSATGPDGKLFF. The DNA of the CDR3 is TGTGCCAGCAGTGCGACAGGGCCTGATGGAAAACTGTTTTTT.

In this sample, this clonotype turned up many times. The chain carries TRBV4-2 and TRBJ1-2; D remains ambiguous. In germline, CDR1 is LGHNA, CDR2 YNFKEQ. The V end lost 1 base, the J end lost 2 bases, and 11 bases lay between the germline ends. The CDR3 extends over 15 amino acids. The CDR3 sequence: CASSQGELRNYGYTF. CDR3 DNA sequence: TGTGCCAGCAGCCAAGGGGAGCTACGGAACTATGGCTACACCTTC.

The sample holds many counts of this clonotype. This rearrangement joins TRBV24-1 to TRBJ2-5; TRBD1 matches at 8 bases. The germline CDR1 and CDR2 sequences are KGHDR and SFDVKD. The ends lost 2 bases at V and 4 bases at J; junction bases unmatched: 8. The CDR3 consists of 16 residues. The CDR3 coding sequence is TGTGCCACCAGTGATTCCTCGCGGACAGGGACAGAGACCCAGTACTTC. Translation gives CATSDSSRTGTETQYF.

V and J are TRBV5-1 and TRBJ2-3; TRBD1 might be the D (10 bases). CDR3 length: 16 residues. V shed 7 bases and J shed 0 bases, with 18 bases lying between them. Germline V lookup: CDR1 SGHRS, CDR2 YFSETQ. CDR3 protein: CASLDRGTSSTDTQYF. The CDR3 region has the DNA TGCGCCAGCCTGGACAGGGGGACTAGCAGCACAGATACGCAGTATTTT.

This clonotype was counted once. V and J are TRBV2 and TRBJ1-1; unclear D gene. The CDR3 totals 13 residues. Germline V gene sequence: CDR1 SNHLY, CDR2 FYNNEI. Trimming stripped 8 bases from V and 3 bases from J, with 13 bases between. As DNA, the CDR3 is TGTGCCAGCTCTTTAGCTGTGGACACTGAAGCTTTCTTT. As protein: CASSLAVDTEAFF. Complete variable domain (other parts from reference TRBV2 and TRBJ1-1): EPEVTQTPSHQVTQMGQEVILRCVPISNHLYFYWYRQILGQKVEFLVSFYNNEISEKSEIFDDQFSVERPDGSNFTLKIRSTKLEDSAMYFCASSLAVDTEAFFGQGTRLTVV.